Presented here are 10 T cell receptor beta chains from one specimen sequenced in a study of shared clonotypes between healthy human individuals. Terminally differentiated effector memory CD45RA+ cells were excluded from the naive CD8 cells, which were CD45RO-negative and positively selected for CCR7. Method: immunoSEQ multiplex PCR; TCRdb's copy keeps in-frame clones and lacks some. The sample shows approximately 600,000 clones, 85% to 95% of them seen only once. Sequenced: naive CD8+ T cells sorted from blood. The origin of the receptors is a woman aged 30 to 39 in good health.

The chain links TRBV18 to TRBJ2-7, with 8 bases that match TRBD1. Trimming removed 3 bases from V and 3 bases from J; junction bases left unmatched: 13. The CDR3 contains 17 residues. Germline V gene data show CDR1 as KGHSH and CDR2 as LQKENI. The CDR3 spells CASSPPLPDRDLYEQYF. The CDR3 DNA is TGTGCCAGCTCACCCCCCCTCCCGGACAGGGACCTCTACGAGCAGTACTTC.

The gene calls are TRBV28 and TRBJ1-5; D is undetermined. CDR3 length equals 15 residues. V lost 5 bases, J lost 5 bases, and 16 bases lay in between. The germline V gene encodes CDR1 MDHEN and CDR2 SYDVKM. Here the CDR3 reads CASSLYRRIHQPQHF. The CDR3 bases are TGTGCCAGCAGTCTCTACCGGAGGATCCATCAGCCCCAGCATTTT.

The rearrangement links TRBV2 to TRBJ2-7; no clear D gene. The CDR3 is 11 residues long. Trimming shortened V by 6 bases and J by 3 bases, and 6 bases separated the two germline ends. From germline, CDR1 is SNHLY and CDR2 FYNNEI. The CDR3 region is CASRVGYEQYF. As DNA, the CDR3 is TGTGCCAGCAGGGTTGGCTACGAGCAGTACTTC.

The chain carries TRBV13 and TRBJ1-2; D is undetermined. Deletions cut 3 bases from V and 2 bases from J, with 7 bases between. The CDR3 extends over 13 amino acids. The germline gives CDR1 PRHDT, CDR2 FYEKMQ (reference sequence). The CDR3 reads CASSFNSNYGYTF. The CDR3 DNA follows: TGTGCCAGCAGCTTTAACAGCAACTATGGCTACACCTTC.

The genes are TRBV12-5 and TRBJ2-1; 8 nucleotides agree with TRBD2. Looked up from germline, CDR1 is LGHNT and CDR2 is FRNRAP. The J segment lost 4 bases and the V segment lost 8 bases, leaving 10 bases of the junction unmatched. This CDR3 contains 15 residues. CDR3 in DNA: TGTGCTAGTAAGGCGGGAGCGGGAGTTTACAATGAGCAGTTCTTC. This encodes CASKAGAGVYNEQFF.

The rearrangement joins TRBV6-5 to TRBJ1-1, with 8 bases that match TRBD1. The CDR3 length is 15 residues. After removal of 5 bases from V and 1 base from J, the junction contained 6 bases not matched to a gene. Germline CDR1 and CDR2: MNHEY and SVGAGI. In nucleotides, the CDR3 is TGTGCCAGCAGTCCCACAGGGGGGTCGAACACTGAAGCTTTCTTT. It specifies CASSPTGGSNTEAFF.

The V call is TRBV6-5, the J call TRBJ2-1; the match to TRBD2 covers 11 bases. V trimming: 6 bases; J trimming: 9 bases; junction bases outside the gene matches: 7. Per germline, CDR1 MNHEY and CDR2 SVGAGI. The CDR3 contains 14 residues. CDR3 protein: CASSVAGGPVEQFF. The CDR3 region has the DNA TGTGCCAGCAGCGTAGCGGGAGGGCCAGTTGAGCAGTTCTTC.

The rearrangement links TRBV13 to TRBJ1-4; weak D call: TRBD1 (6 bases). The CDR3 has 15 residues. The germline gives CDR1 PRHDT, CDR2 FYEKMQ (reference sequence). V was pared by 4 bases and J by 8 bases, with 17 bases between. The CDR3, as DNA: TGTGCCAGCAGCTCAAGAGGGGGGGCAGGCGAAAAACTGTTTTTT. Amino acids: CASSSRGGAGEKLFF. The full variable domain, in which reference TRBV13 and TRBJ1-4 provide the parts outside the CDR3, is AAGVIQSPRHLIKEKRETATLKCYPIPRHDTVYWYQQGPGQDPQFLISFYEKMQSDKGSIPDRFSAQQFSDYHSELNMSSLELGDSALYFCASSSRGGAGEKLFFGSGTQLSVL.

J is TRBJ2-7 and V is TRBV5-4; D remains ambiguous. V was trimmed by 4 bases and J by 6 bases, leaving 11 bases between them. Germline assignment: CDR1 SGHNT and CDR2 YYREEE (reference sequence). The CDR3 consists of 12 residues. CDR3 loop: CASSIAGSEQYF. The CDR3 nucleotides read TGTGCCAGCAGCATCGCAGGCTCCGAGCAGTACTTC.

The chain recombines TRBV10-2 with TRBJ2-7; D assignment may be TRBD1 or TRBD2 (5 bases each). In germline, CDR1 is WSHSY, CDR2 SAAADI. The CDR3 has 15 amino acids. V lost 3 bases and J 2 bases, leaving 14 bases between the germline ends. CDR3 sequence reads: CASSEISGQTYEQYF. CDR3 nucleotide sequence: TGCGCCAGCAGTGAAATATCGGGGCAGACCTACGAGCAGTACTTC.